The sequence of this T cell receptor beta chain was determined in a study of blood T cell repertoires in COVID-19. Followed over time, Seattle patients had been enrolled while infection was active. The assay was immunoSEQ multiplex PCR, and TCRdb's table has in-frame clones only and misses some. Of 150,000 to 200,000 clones listed, over 85% are singletons. V lost 3 bases and J 4 bases, leaving 10 bases between the germline ends. This CDR3 has 14 residues. Germline V gene sequence: CDR1 KGHSH, CDR2 LQKENI. Source material: peripheral blood. This sequence originates from a woman in her sixties or seventies with COVID-19, enrolled during active disease. The chain combines TRBV18 with TRBJ1-3; D not certain. The CDR3 nucleotides are TGTGCCAGCTCACCCATCGCCCGGGGAAACACCATATATTTT. Encoded protein: CASSPIARGNTIYF.